This T cell receptor beta chain was retrieved from a study of shared clonotypes between healthy human individuals (dated by TCRdb to 2020 to 2022). Some background on the complete study: The cohort comprised two women and a few men aged 18 to 49 years. Per donor, three plates each were used for CD4 naive and CD4 memory, two for CD8 naive, and one for CD8 memory. To estimate repertoire size and how much clonotype sharing occurs between individuals, the study deeply sequenced the blood TCR repertoires of five healthy adults. To increase sequencing depth and limit assay-specific biases, TCR repertoire library preparation and sequencing were carried out by different laboratories using diverse techniques. Each donor's leukapheresis produced roughly between about 0.85 and 10 billion PBMCs. Study-level results and caveats: The small number of donors limited the genetic and exposure-history diversity represented. Sampling was limited to blood, and TCR repertoires in tissue likely differ from TCR repertoires in blood. Clonotypes shared by all four sorted-subset donors showed higher generation probabilities than non-shared clonotypes. Naive subsets generally had larger estimated clonotype richness than memory subsets did. Pairwise subsampling indicated that sequencing depth was expected to affect the degree of clonotype sharing among donors. Rarefaction of sorted-subset datasets indicated incomplete sequencing despite the large sequencing depth. When several donors were compared, the shared fraction of clonotypes was 5% to 6.5% for naive CD4, more than 3% for naive CD8, more than 2% for memory CD4, and 0.3% to 0.5% for memory CD8.

Healthy HIV-negative adults with no recently reported acute infections or vaccinations were included as donors. Every donor was a Caucasian adult living in Nashville, Tennessee, USA. CD4+ T cells were enriched by magnetic negative selection; naive cells were then positively selected on CD45RA, and the negative fraction formed the memory subset. After blood collection by leukapheresis, PBMCs were isolated using Ficoll-Histopaque density gradient centrifugation and then cryopreserved in the vapor phase of liquid nitrogen. Analytical flow cytometry was used to check the purity and quantity of each magnetically sorted T cell population. From each sorted fraction, genomic DNA was isolated and quantified by UV absorbance on a Nanodrop 2000c. Counted from cysteine to phenylalanine, this CDR3 has 18 amino acids. Kept here is only the CDR3 DNA, which spans 54 bases and is read in frame from base 1. V is cut by 5 bases and J by 0 bases, and the space between the germline ends is 21 bases. The CDR1 and CDR2 encoded by the germline V gene are SGHRS and YFSETQ.

In regard to this clone: Its recognized antigen is unknown. No clone much larger than this one lies a single base away; base qualities are absent.

Using the deep immunoSEQ assay, multiplex PCR amplified TCR CDR3 regions from genomic DNA. Extracted genomic DNA from each cell subset was spread evenly across all wells of several immunoSEQ 96-well plates, with each plate serving as a replicate. Each replicate PCR for sorted subsets received about 0.2 ug genomic DNA, equal to roughly 29,000 T cell genomes. Purified libraries were measured with a Qubit 3.0 fluorometer, size-checked on a Bioanalyzer 2100, and measured again with the KAPA Library Quantification kit. A separate single-read 150-cycle Illumina NextSeq 550 flow cell was used to sequence each immunoSEQ 96-well plate. As for the original processing: Because only junctional sequences without quality scores were contained in the immunoSEQ output, filtering matching that applied to full-length reads could not be performed. To assign V/J genes and CDR3, sequences were annotated using PyIR, a Python wrapper for IgBLAST v1.9, with IMGT germline references. Any read was removed if the V/J assignment was weak (E-value above 1e-6), the CDR3 was missing, or the read contained stop codons, out-of-frame junctions, or ambiguous translated residues. V3J clonotypes were defined as sequences sharing the same inferred V gene, J gene, and CDR3 amino acid sequence. To compute the percentage overlap between repertoires, the number of shared unique clonotypes was divided by the size of the smaller repertoire. RTK rarefaction, the Chao1 estimator, and Recon v2.1 estimates of unobserved clonotypes were used to assess repertoire richness. For all TCRbeta clonotypes obtained by the gDNA method from a handful of donors, generation probabilities were computed with OLGA. Drawn from immuneACCESS, this table holds only the in-frame rearrangements with V and J called that TCRdb kept. Clones are partly lost; checked studies trace under half to an unresolved V gene and leave the rest unexplained. The DNA was the basis for D and trimming; V, J and clone size are from that table. This sample comprises 2 million to 3 million clones, 80% to 95% of them detected only once. 0.35% to 0.45% of the sample is in the top ten clones.

The chain uses TRBV5-1 and TRBJ2-1, with a tentative D call of TRBD1 or TRBD2, each matching 5 bases. The sequence derives from a man younger than 35 in good health. Some clones in this sample may be carry-over from other donors' samples. Sequenced sample: naive CD4+ T cells from PBMCs. The sample's cell subset or site label is to be understood as: CD45RA+ positively selected. The nucleotides read TGCGCCAGCAGACAGTTGGGCGGGCCGGGGCGCTCCTACAATGAGCAGTTCTTC. The translation is CASRQLGGPGRSYNEQFF. Reference TRBV5-1 and TRBJ2-1 genes cover what lies past the CDR3, so the full variable domain is KAGVTQTPRYLIKTRGQQVTLSCSPISGHRSVSWYQQTPGQGLQFLFEYFSETQRNKGNFPGRFSGRQFSNSRSEMNVSTLELGDSALYLCASRQLGGPGRSYNEQFFGPGTRLTVL.